These T cell receptor beta chains were read from a single sample in a study of OX40 agonist ivuxolimab in advanced cancers. Some clones are missing from TCRdb's copy, which holds only in-frame ones; the method was immunoSEQ multiplex PCR. The sample has approximately 44,000 clones; just under 95% are singletons. The source was CD4+ or CD8+ T cells sorted from blood, collected in a trial of the OX40 agonist ivuxolimab. The receptors originated from an adult with an advanced solid tumor such as melanoma, head and neck, liver or kidney cancer. The CDR3 runs from the conserved cysteine through the conserved F or W. The D gene is left open where the match is weak. Rows give clone size only sometimes, using once, few, many, or a class for an expanded clone.

d_gene | j_gene | abundance | v_gene | CDR3aa | CDR3nt
TRBD2 | TRBJ2-2 | - | TRBV9 | CASSVWAGGAAGELFF | TGTGCCAGCAGCGTGTGGGCGGGAGGGGCGGCCGGGGAGCTGTTTTTT
TRBD2 | TRBJ2-7 | - | TRBV4-3 | CASSQDLASGSPTLYEQYF | TGCGCCAGCAGCCAAGATCTGGCTAGCGGGAGCCCCACCCTCTACGAGCAGTACTTC
- | TRBJ2-7 | - | TRBV18 | CASSPLSVLPYEQYF | TGTGCCAGCTCACCATTATCCGTGCTGCCCTACGAGCAGTACTTC
- | TRBJ2-7 | - | TRBV10-3 | CAISEWAAGAPYEQYF | TGTGCCATCAGTGAGTGGGCGGCAGGGGCCCCCTACGAGCAGTACTTC
TRBD1 | TRBJ1-1 | once | TRBV9 | CASSVMSGGGTEAFF | TGTGCCAGCAGCGTCATGTCAGGGGGTGGCACTGAAGCTTTCTTT
- | TRBJ2-1 | few | TRBV6-6 | CASSYSRDEQFF | TGTGCCAGCAGTTACTCGAGGGATGAGCAGTTCTTC
- | TRBJ1-2 | - | TRBV2 | CASSMTAALFNYGYTF | TGTGCCAGCAGTATGACAGCAGCCTTATTTAACTATGGCTACACCTTC
- | TRBJ1-5 | - | TRBV19 | CASSISNQPQHF | TGTGCCAGTAGTATAAGCAATCAGCCCCAGCATTTT
TRBD2 | TRBJ2-5 | - | TRBV4-3 | CASSQGSGPGETQYF | TGCGCCAGCAGCCAAGGTAGCGGGCCAGGAGAGACCCAGTACTTC
- | TRBJ2-3 | - | TRBV28 | CASSSRSDNTDTQYF | TGTGCCAGCAGTTCCCGATCCGACAACACAGATACGCAGTATTTT
- | TRBJ2-7 | once | TRBV9 | CASSLGGEQLPGNF | TGTGCCAGCAGCCTTGGCGGGGAACAGCTCCCAGGGAACTTC
- | TRBJ1-1 | - | TRBV6-6 | CASSLQIMNTEAFF | TGTGCCAGCAGCCTACAGATCATGAACACTGAAGCTTTCTTT
TRBD2 | TRBJ2-7 | - | TRBV9 | CASSVGGSGSGEQYF | TGTGCCAGCAGCGTAGGAGGTAGCGGGAGTGGCGAGCAGTACTTC
TRBD2 | TRBJ2-7 | - | TRBV13 | CASSPPAGGPNEQYF | TGTGCCAGCAGCCCGCCAGCGGGAGGGCCAAACGAGCAGTACTTC
- | TRBJ1-3 | - | TRBV6-1 | CASGGPSSGNTIYF | TGTGCCAGCGGCGGGCCCTCCTCTGGAAACACCATATATTTT
- | TRBJ2-7 | - | TRBV13 | CASSPRSSYEQYF | TGTGCCAGCAGCCCTCGTAGCTCCTACGAGCAGTACTTC
TRBD1 | TRBJ1-3 | - | TRBV6-1 | CASSAARGPGNTIYF | TGTGCCAGCAGTGCAGCCAGGGGGCCAGGAAACACCATATATTTT
TRBD1 | TRBJ1-4 | - | TRBV7-2 | CASSFPGQGFENEKLFF | TGTGCCAGCAGCTTCCCGGGACAGGGGTTTGAGAATGAAAAACTGTTTTTT
- | TRBJ1-4 | - | TRBV25-1 | CASSLRGSGTNEKLFF | TGTGCCAGCAGTCTGAGGGGTTCGGGAACTAATGAAAAACTGTTTTTT
- | TRBJ1-5 | few | TRBV2 | CASSVWGADQPQHF | TGTGCCAGCAGTGTATGGGGGGCGGATCAGCCCCAGCATTTT
TRBD2 | TRBJ2-7 | - | TRBV18 | CASSPSGGGDEQYF | TGTGCCAGCTCACCATCGGGGGGAGGGGACGAGCAGTACTTC
- | TRBJ2-5 | - | TRBV7-6 | CASSLVKSGETQYF | TGTGCCAGCAGCTTAGTCAAAAGTGGGGAGACCCAGTACTTC
TRBD1 | TRBJ2-7 | - | TRBV7-9 | CASSPRQGPYEQYF | TGTGCCAGCAGCCCCAGACAGGGCCCCTACGAGCAGTACTTC
- | TRBJ2-4 | - | TRBV2 | CASSAGYRDIQYF | TGTGCCAGCAGTGCGGGTTACCGGGACATTCAGTACTTC
TRBD1 | TRBJ1-5 | - | TRBV11-2 | CASSHGQGRQPQHF | TGTGCCAGCAGCCATGGACAGGGTCGTCAGCCCCAGCATTTT
TRBD2 | TRBJ2-6 | once | TRBV5-8 | CASSERGYGANVLTF | TGTGCCAGCAGCGAGCGGGGGTACGGGGCCAACGTCCTGACTTTC
- | TRBJ2-3 | - | TRBV7-2 | CASSSRAGTDTQYF | TGTGCCAGCAGCTCCCGGGCGGGCACAGATACGCAGTATTTT
TRBD2 | TRBJ2-5 | - | TRBV2 | CASSEAGTSGVLGYF | TGTGCCAGCAGTGAAGCGGGGACTAGCGGGGTGTTGGGGTACTTC
- | TRBJ1-4 | once | TRBV11-2 | CASSSPGLESSEKLFF | TGTGCCAGCAGCTCTCCAGGGTTGGAGTCGAGTGAAAAACTGTTTTTT
- | TRBJ2-1 | few | TRBV6-5 | CASSYSTAEPYNEQFF | TGTGCCAGCAGTTACTCGACGGCGGAGCCGTACAATGAGCAGTTCTTC
- | TRBJ1-2 | few | TRBV19 | CASSDTVYGYTF | TGTGCCAGTAGCGATACAGTCTATGGCTACACCTTC
- | TRBJ1-5 | - | TRBV28 | CASIKYDTLYSNQPQHF | TGTGCCAGCATCAAATACGACACTCTTTATAGCAATCAGCCCCAGCATTTT
- | TRBJ2-7 | - | TRBV20-1 | CSADRTYEQYF | TGCAGTGCTGACAGAACCTACGAGCAGTACTTC
TRBD1 | TRBJ2-7 | - | TRBV9 | CASSPRDRGHRSYEQYF | TGTGCCAGCAGCCCAAGGGACAGGGGGCATCGATCCTACGAGCAGTACTTC
- | TRBJ2-1 | - | TRBV4-1 | CASSQEEDVNEQFF | TGCGCCAGCAGCCAAGAGGAGGACGTTAATGAGCAGTTCTTC
TRBD1 | TRBJ1-1 | once | TRBV19 | CASRAGTGGGYTEAFF | TGTGCCAGTAGAGCCGGGACAGGGGGCGGATACACTGAAGCTTTCTTT
TRBD1 | TRBJ2-3 | - | TRBV6-5 | CASSRDRGLTDTQYF | TGTGCCAGCAGCCGGGACAGGGGGCTGACAGATACGCAGTATTTT
- | TRBJ1-1 | - | TRBV7-2 | CASRVNRMNTEAFF | TGTGCCAGCAGAGTCAACAGGATGAACACTGAAGCTTTCTTT
- | TRBJ2-3 | - | TRBV28 | CASSFTEAASDTQYF | TGTGCCAGCAGTTTCACAGAGGCAGCCTCAGATACGCAGTATTTT
- | TRBJ2-7 | - | TRBV13 | CASCGGPNNEQYF | TGTGCCAGCTGTGGAGGGCCAAACAACGAGCAGTACTTC
- | TRBJ1-1 | - | TRBV11-2 | CASSLRGYTEAFF | TGTGCCAGCAGCTTAAGGGGGTACACTGAAGCTTTCTTT